A single sample is the source of the 13 T cell receptor beta chains below, sequenced in a study of T cells in Graves' hyperthyroidism and ophthalmopathy. RNA transcripts yielded amplified TCR beta CDR3 regions. An initial round of RT-PCR targeting the TCR CDR3 relied on the HTBI primer set. TCRdb independently ran MiXCR on the multiplex PCR reads; one entry per CDR3 protein. The repertoire consists of approximately 510,000 distinct CDR3 sequences, with 46% occurring once and the leading ten covering 44%. The material sequenced was peripheral blood or thyroid tissue (not recorded which). The receptors originated from an adult woman with Graves' disease, either hyperthyroidism or ophthalmopathy (not recorded which).

The table lists this clonotype with many counts. CDR3: CASSSVDGIYGYTF. DNA of the CDR3: TGTGCCAGCAGTTCCGTAGACGGAATCTATGGCTACACCTTC. The V gene is TRBV7-2, the J gene TRBJ1-2, with D hard to call. This CDR3 is built from 14 residues. V lost 6 bases and J lost 4, with 15 bases in between. Germline assignment: CDR1 SGHTA and CDR2 FQGNSA.

This clonotype has just a few counts. No conserved phenylalanine or tryptophan ends this CDR3, so it is likely a read error. The DNA is left out, because the CDR3 cannot be placed on it with certainty; the CDR3 is given as TCRdb lists it. The chain employs TRBV29-1 and TRBJ1-3. The CDR3 region is 9 residues in length, termini included. Germline V CDR1 and CDR2: SQVTM, ANQGSEA. CDR3 region: CSVGQSLNT.

CDR3 in DNA: TGTGCCAGCAGTCCCACCGACAGGATTTATGGCTACACCTTC. Residues: CASSPTDRIYGYTF. V and J are TRBV2 and TRBJ1-2; a possible D gene is TRBD1 (6 bases). CDR1 is SNHLY and CDR2 is FYNNEI in the germline V gene. This CDR3 is built from 14 residues. Trimming removed 5 bases at V and 5 bases at J, with 15 bases between.

The chain combines TRBV2 with TRBJ1-5, with unresolved D. The CDR3 covers 11 residues. The V and J ends lost 3 bases and 14 bases respectively, with 11 bases between them. Germline CDR1 and CDR2: SNHLY and FYNNEI. CDR3 coding DNA: TGTGCCAGCAGTGAGCTAGCGCACGAGCATTTT. It is translated as CASSELAHEHF.

This chain joins TRBV29-1 and TRBJ1-2, with D unclear. CDR1 is SQVTM and CDR2 is ANQGSEA in the germline V gene. V lost 2 bases to trimming and J lost 4 bases, with 5 bases between them. CDR3 size: 11 residues. The CDR3: CSVEQPYGYTF. As DNA, the CDR3 is TGCAGCGTTGAACAGCCCTATGGCTACACCTTC. Complete variable domain (other parts from reference TRBV29-1 and TRBJ1-2): SAVISQKPSRDICQRGTSLTIQCQVDSQVTMMFWYRQQPGQSLTLIATANQGSEATYESGFVIDKFPISRPNLTFSTLTVSNMSPEDSSIYLCSVEQPYGYTFGSGTRLTVV.

The chain links TRBV29-1 to TRBJ2-5; TRBD2 might be the D (6 bases). V was cut by 7 bases and J by 5 bases, with 17 bases left in between. The CDR3 is 13 amino acids. Per germline, CDR1 SQVTM and CDR2 ANQGSEA. The chain's CDR3 is CSAELGGYETQYF. The DNA of the CDR3 is TGCAGCGCCGAACTAGGAGGGTATGAGACCCAGTACTTC.

The chain uses TRBV20-1 and TRBJ2-5; D is unclear. The CDR3 totals 11 residues. Germline V gene sequence: CDR1 DFQATT, CDR2 SNEGSKA (reference sequence). Trimming pared 8 bases from V and 3 bases from J, leaving 10 bases between. The CDR3 protein is CSPASEETQYF. As DNA, the CDR3 is TGCAGTCCGGCCTCAGAAGAGACCCAGTACTTC.

The chain carries TRBV7-3 and TRBJ2-2; D remains ambiguous. V lost 5 bases and J lost 4, with 11 bases in between. The CDR3 totals 14 residues. The V gene's germline CDR1 is SGHTA and CDR2 FQGTGA. CDR3 nucleotide sequence: TGTGCCAGCAGCCAGAGTCCGAGCACCGGGGAGCTGTTTTTT. It yields the protein CASSQSPSTGELFF.

This clonotype has a count of ten or more. The CDR3 loop reads CSVGRSPDAYEQYF. CDR3 nucleotide sequence: TGCAGCGTTGGTAGGAGTCCAGATGCCTACGAGCAGTACTTC. V usage is TRBV29-1 and J usage is TRBJ2-7; D unclear. Germline V lookup: CDR1 SQVTM, CDR2 ANQGSEA. Trimming took 4 bases from V and 2 from J, leaving 15 bases between them. This CDR3 spans 14 amino acids.

At least ten counts were recorded for this clonotype. The chain employs TRBV5-1 and TRBJ1-2; D gene ambiguous. Germline V gene data show CDR1 as SGHRS and CDR2 as YFSETQ. There are 13 residues in the CDR3. V was pared by 2 bases and J by 7 bases, with 12 bases between. CDR3 nucleotides: TGCGCCAGCAGCTTCCCATCGGAAAGTGGCTACACCTTC. It is translated as CASSFPSESGYTF.

This clonotype showed up just once. As the CDR3 is not closed by the conserved phenylalanine or tryptophan, this likely results from a read error. CDR3 DNA: TGTACCAGCAGTTACGCAGGTCGCAACGAGCAGTACTCC. This sequence encodes CTSSYAGRNEQYS. The gene calls are TRBV6-2 or TRBV6-3 and TRBJ2-7; no firm D call. CDR3 length: 13 residues. Germline values: CDR1 MNHEY, CDR2 SVGEGT.

This chain uses TRBV7-9 with TRBJ1-2, with D possibly being TRBD1 (5 bases). V was cut by 3 bases and J by 6 bases, with 20 bases left in between. The CDR3 is made up of 16 amino acids. Germline lookup yields CDR1 SEHNR and CDR2 FQNEAQ (reference sequence). The CDR3 loop is CASSFRTDSRGNGYTF. The DNA of the CDR3 is TGTGCCAGCAGCTTCAGGACGGACTCCCGGGGCAATGGCTACACCTTC. The full variable domain, completed using reference TRBV7-9 and TRBJ1-2, is DTGVSQNPRHKITKRGQNVTFRCDPISEHNRLYWYRQTLGQGPEFLTYFQNEAQLEKSRLLSDRFSAERPKGSFSTLEIQRTEQGDSAMYLCASSFRTDSRGNGYTFGSGTRLTVV.

The gene calls are TRBV20-1 and TRBJ1-6; D is unclear. The germline V and J ends were trimmed by 6 bases and 7 bases, with 19 bases remaining between them. The CDR3 consists of 15 residues. Looked up from germline, CDR1 is DFQATT and CDR2 is SNEGSKA (reference sequence). The DNA of the CDR3 is TGCAGTGCGTACAATTCCGGACGGGAAAATTCACCCCTCCACTTT. Protein sequence: CSAYNSGRENSPLHF.